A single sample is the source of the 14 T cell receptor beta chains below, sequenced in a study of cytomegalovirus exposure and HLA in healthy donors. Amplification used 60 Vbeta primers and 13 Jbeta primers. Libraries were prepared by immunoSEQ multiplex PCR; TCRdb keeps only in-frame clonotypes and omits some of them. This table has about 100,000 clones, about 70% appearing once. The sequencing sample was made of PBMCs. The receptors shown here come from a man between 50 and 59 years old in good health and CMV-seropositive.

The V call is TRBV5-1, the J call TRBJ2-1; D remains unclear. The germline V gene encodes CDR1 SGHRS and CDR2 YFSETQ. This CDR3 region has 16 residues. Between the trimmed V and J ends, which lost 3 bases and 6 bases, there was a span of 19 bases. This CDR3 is CASSSVQAPAGNEQFF. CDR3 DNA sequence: TGCGCCAGCAGCTCCGTCCAGGCCCCTGCTGGCAATGAGCAGTTCTTC. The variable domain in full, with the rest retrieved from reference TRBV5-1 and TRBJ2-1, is KAGVTQTPRYLIKTRGQQVTLSCSPISGHRSVSWYQQTPGQGLQFLFEYFSETQRNKGNFPGRFSGRQFSNSRSEMNVSTLELGDSALYLCASSSVQAPAGNEQFFGPGTRLTVL.

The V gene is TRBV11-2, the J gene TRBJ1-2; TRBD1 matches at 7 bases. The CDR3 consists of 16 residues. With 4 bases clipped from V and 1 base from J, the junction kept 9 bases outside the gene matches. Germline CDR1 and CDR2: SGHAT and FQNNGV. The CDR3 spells CASSSPTGNYNYGYTF. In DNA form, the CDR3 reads TGTGCCAGCAGCTCCCCGACAGGGAACTATAACTATGGCTACACCTTC. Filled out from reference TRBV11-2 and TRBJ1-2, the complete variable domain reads EAGVAQSPRYKIIEKRQSVAFWCNPISGHATLYWYQQILGQGPKLLIQFQNNGVVDDSQLPKDRFSAERLKGVDSTLKIQPAKLEDSAVYLCASSSPTGNYNYGYTFGSGTRLTVV.

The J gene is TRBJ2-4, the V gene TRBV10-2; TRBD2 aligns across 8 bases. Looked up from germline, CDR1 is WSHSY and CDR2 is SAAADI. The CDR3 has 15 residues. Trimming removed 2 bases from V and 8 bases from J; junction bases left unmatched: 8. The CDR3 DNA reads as TGCGCCAGCAGTGAGGGCGAAGCGGGAGTAGACATTCAGTACTTC. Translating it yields CASSEGEAGVDIQYF.

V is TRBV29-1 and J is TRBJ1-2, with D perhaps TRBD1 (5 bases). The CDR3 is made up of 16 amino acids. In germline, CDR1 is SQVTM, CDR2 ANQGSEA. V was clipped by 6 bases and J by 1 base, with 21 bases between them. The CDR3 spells CSVRGPSGNINYGYTF. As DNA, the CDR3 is TGCAGCGTAAGGGGCCCCAGCGGGAATATTAACTATGGCTACACCTTC.

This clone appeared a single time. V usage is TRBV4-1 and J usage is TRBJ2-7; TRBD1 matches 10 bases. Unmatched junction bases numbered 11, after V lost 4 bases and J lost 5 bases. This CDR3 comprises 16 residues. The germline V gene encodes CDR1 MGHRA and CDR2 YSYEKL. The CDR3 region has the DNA TGCGCCAGCAGCCTAAACTCCCGGGACAGGGGCCACGAGCAGTACTTC. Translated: CASSLNSRDRGHEQYF.

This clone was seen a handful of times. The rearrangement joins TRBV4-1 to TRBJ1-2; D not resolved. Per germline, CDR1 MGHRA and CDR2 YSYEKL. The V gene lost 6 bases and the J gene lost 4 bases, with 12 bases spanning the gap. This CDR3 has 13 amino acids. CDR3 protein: CASRPLGSYGYTF. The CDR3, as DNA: TGCGCCAGCAGACCACTCGGGAGCTATGGCTACACCTTC.

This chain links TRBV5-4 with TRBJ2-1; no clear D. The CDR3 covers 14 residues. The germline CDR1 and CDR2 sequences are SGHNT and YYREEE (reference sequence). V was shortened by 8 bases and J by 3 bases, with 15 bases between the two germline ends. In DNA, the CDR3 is TGTGCCAGTTCACCCAAGCCCAACTACAATGAGCAGTTCTTC. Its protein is CASSPKPNYNEQFF. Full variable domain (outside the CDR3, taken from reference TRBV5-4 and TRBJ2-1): ETGVTQSPTHLIKTRGQQVTLRCSSQSGHNTVSWYQQALGQGPQFIFQYYREEENGRGNFPPRFSGLQFPNYSSELNVNALELDDSALYLCASSPKPNYNEQFFGPGTRLTVL.

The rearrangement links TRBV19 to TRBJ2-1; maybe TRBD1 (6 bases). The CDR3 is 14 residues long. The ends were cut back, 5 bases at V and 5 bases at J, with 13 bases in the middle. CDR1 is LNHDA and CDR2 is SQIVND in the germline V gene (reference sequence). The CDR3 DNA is TGTGCCAGTAGTCCCTTCAACAGGGACAATGAGCAGTTCTTC. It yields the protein CASSPFNRDNEQFF.

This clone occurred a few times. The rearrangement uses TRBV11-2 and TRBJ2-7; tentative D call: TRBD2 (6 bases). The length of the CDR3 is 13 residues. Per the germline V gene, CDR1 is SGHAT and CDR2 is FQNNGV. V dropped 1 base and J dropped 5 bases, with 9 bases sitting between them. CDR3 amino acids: CASSLGRADEQYF. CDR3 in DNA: TGTGCCAGCAGCTTAGGGAGGGCGGACGAGCAGTACTTC.

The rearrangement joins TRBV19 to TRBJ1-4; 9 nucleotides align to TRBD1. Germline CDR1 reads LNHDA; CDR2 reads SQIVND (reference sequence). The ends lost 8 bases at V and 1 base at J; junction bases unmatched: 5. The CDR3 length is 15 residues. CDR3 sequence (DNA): TGTGCCAGTGGAGGACAGGGGAGAACTAATGAAAAACTGTTTTTT. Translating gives CASGGQGRTNEKLFF.

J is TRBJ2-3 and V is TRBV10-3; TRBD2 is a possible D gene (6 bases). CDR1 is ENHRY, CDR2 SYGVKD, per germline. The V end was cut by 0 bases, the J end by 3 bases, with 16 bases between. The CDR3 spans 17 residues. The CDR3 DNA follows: TGTGCCATCAGTGAGTCGACTCCAGGCCGGGGGACAGATACGCAGTATTTT. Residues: CAISESTPGRGTDTQYF.

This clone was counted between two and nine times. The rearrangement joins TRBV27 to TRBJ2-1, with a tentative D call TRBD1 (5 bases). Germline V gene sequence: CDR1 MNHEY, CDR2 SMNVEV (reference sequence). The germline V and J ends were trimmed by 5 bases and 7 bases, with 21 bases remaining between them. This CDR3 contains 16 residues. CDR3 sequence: CASSSEVWGVRNEQFF. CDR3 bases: TGTGCCAGCAGTAGCGAGGTATGGGGCGTTAGGAATGAGCAGTTCTTC.

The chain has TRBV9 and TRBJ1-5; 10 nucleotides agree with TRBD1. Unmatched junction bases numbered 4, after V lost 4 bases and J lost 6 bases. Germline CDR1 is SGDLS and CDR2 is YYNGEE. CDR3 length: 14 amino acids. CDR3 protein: CASSLGQGSQPQHF. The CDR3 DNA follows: TGTGCCAGCAGCTTGGGACAGGGGTCTCAGCCCCAGCATTTT. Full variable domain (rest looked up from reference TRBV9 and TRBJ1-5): DSGVTQTPKHLITATGQRVTLRCSPRSGDLSVYWYQQSLDQGLQFLIQYYNGEERAKGNILERFSAQQFPDLHSELNLSSLELGDSALYFCASSLGQGSQPQHFGDGTRLSIL.

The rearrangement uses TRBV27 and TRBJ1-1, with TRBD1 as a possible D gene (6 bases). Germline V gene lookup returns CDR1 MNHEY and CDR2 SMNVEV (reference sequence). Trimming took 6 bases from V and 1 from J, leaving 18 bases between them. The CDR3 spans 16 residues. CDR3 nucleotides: TGTGCCAGCAGATCCCGGGGGGGCCCCCAGAACACTGAAGCTTTCTTT. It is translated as CASRSRGGPQNTEAFF.